This T cell receptor (beta chain) was recovered during a study of blood T cell repertoires in COVID-19. Looking at the study overall: The origin of the acute and convalescent COVID-19 samples was the United States, Italy and Spain. The analysed material was cDNA or gDNA that came from T cells, B-cell-depleted T cells, or PBMCs.

Per the original methods: Amplification of reference gene primers provided the estimated nucleated cell counts. Sequenced by immunoSEQ multiplex PCR; TCRdb stores in-frame clones only, minus some. That table is the source of V, J and clone size, and D and trimming were worked out from the DNA. The sample lists roughly 100,000 clones, 75% to 95% occurring once. The length of the CDR3 is 15 residues. The germline V gene encodes CDR1 LGHDT and CDR2 YNNKEL (reference sequence). V gave up 4 bases and J gave up 1 base, with 11 bases separating them. The clonotype comes from a man younger than 35 with acute or convalescent COVID-19. The V gene is TRBV3-1 (or the pseudogene TRBV3-2), the J gene TRBJ2-1, with D perhaps TRBD2 (6 bases). The sample was peripheral blood. CDR3 region: CASSRPGLSYNEQFF. DNA of the CDR3: TGTGCCAGCAGCCGACCGGGACTTTCCTACAATGAGCAGTTCTTC.